The T cell receptor beta chain under discussion was sequenced for a study of OX40 agonist ivuxolimab in advanced cancers. Study at large: Three individuals attained partial responses, comprising one hepatocellular carcinoma case and two cutaneous melanoma cases.

TCRdb's table, derived via immunoSEQ multiplex PCR, lists solely in-frame clones and lacks some. The data show 8,000 to 9,500 clones, about 90% seen once. In regard to this clone: Its antigen is currently unknown.

Study-level points and caveats: More expanded clones were seen, on average, in CD8+ T cells than in CD4+.

This CDR3 comprises 13 residues. Germline V lookup: CDR1 MNHNY, CDR2 SVGAGI (reference sequence). V lost 5 bases to trimming and J lost 7 bases, with 12 bases between them. The sequenced sample was CD4+ or CD8+ T cells sorted from blood, obtained in a trial of the OX40 agonist ivuxolimab. The sequence came from an adult with an advanced solid tumor such as melanoma, head and neck, liver or kidney cancer. The gene calls are TRBV6-6 and TRBJ1-5, with TRBD1 as a possible D gene (6 bases). CDR3 in amino acids: CASSQDRFQPQHF. The CDR3, as DNA: TGTGCCAGCAGTCAGGACAGATTCCAGCCCCAGCATTTT.